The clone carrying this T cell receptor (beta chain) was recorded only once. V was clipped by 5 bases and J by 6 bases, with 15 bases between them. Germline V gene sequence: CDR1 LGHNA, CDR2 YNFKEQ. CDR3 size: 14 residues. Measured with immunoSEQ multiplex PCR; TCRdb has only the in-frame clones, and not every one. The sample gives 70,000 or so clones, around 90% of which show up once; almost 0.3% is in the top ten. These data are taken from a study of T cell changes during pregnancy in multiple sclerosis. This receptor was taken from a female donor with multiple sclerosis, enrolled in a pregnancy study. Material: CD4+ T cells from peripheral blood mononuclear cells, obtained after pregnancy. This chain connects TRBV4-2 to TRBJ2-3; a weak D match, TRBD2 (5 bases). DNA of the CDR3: TGTGCCAGCAGCAGGGCTAGCCGAGAGGATACGCAGTATTTT. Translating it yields CASSRASREDTQYF.